The rows below give T cell receptor beta chains drawn from one sample of a study of glioma-infiltrating T cells. A single record per CDR3 protein comes from TCRdb applying MiXCR to the multiplex PCR reads. This table holds approximately 120,000 distinct CDR3 sequences, 20% to 25% found once. Sequenced: glioma tissue, nonneoplastic brain tissue, or PBMCs (not recorded which). The source is a human donor with low-grade glioma or glioblastoma, undergoing nonglioma brain surgery, or in good health (not recorded which). Both conserved end residues are part of each CDR3. Fields, in order: D gene, clone size, J gene, V gene, CDR3 protein, CDR3 DNA. D genes are given only for firm matches. Clone sizes are given selectively: once, few, many, or a class where the clone is expanded.

D: TRBD1; size: many; J: TRBJ1-6; V: TRBV19; CDR3: CASMEGQGNSPLHF; DNA: TGTGCCAGTATGGAGGGACAGGGGAATTCACCCCTCCACTTT
D: .; size: many; J: TRBJ2-3; V: TRBV10-3; CDR3: CAISDGGPPRRADTQYF; DNA: TGTGCCATCAGTGATGGGGGACCACCACGACGGGCAGATACGCAGTATTTT
D: .; size: many; J: TRBJ1-4; V: TRBV14; CDR3: CASSQNEKLFF; DNA: TGTGCCAGCAGCCAAAATGAAAAACTGTTTTTT
D: TRBD1; size: many; J: TRBJ1-5; V: TRBV28; CDR3: CASSLVKGAFFSNQPQHF; DNA: TGTGCCAGCAGTTTGGTAAAGGGGGCGTTTTTCAGCAATCAGCCCCAGCATTTT
D: .; size: many; J: TRBJ2-1; V: TRBV6-1; CDR3: CASTSGRRDEQFF; DNA: TGTGCCAGCACGTCAGGGCGACGTGATGAGCAGTTCTTC
D: TRBD2; size: many; J: TRBJ2-1; V: TRBV7-3; CDR3: CASSLEGTSGAYNEQFF; DNA: TGTGCCAGCAGCTTAGAGGGTACTAGCGGAGCCTACAATGAGCAGTTCTTC
D: TRBD2; size: .; J: TRBJ2-7; V: TRBV3-1; CDR3: CASSQDSLAGFTYEQYF; DNA: TGTGCCAGCAGCCAAGATTCCCTAGCGGGGTTCACCTACGAGCAGTACTTC
D: TRBD2; size: .; J: TRBJ2-7; V: TRBV9; CDR3: CASSPPATSGFHEQYF; DNA: TGTGCCAGCAGCCCCCCCGCGACTAGCGGGTTCCACGAGCAGTACTTC
D: .; size: many; J: TRBJ2-7; V: TRBV6-1; CDR3: CASSGQMFGKSYEQYF; DNA: TGTGCCAGCAGTGGTCAGATGTTCGGGAAATCCTACGAGCAGTACTTC
D: TRBD2; size: .; J: TRBJ2-2; V: TRBV24-1; CDR3: CVVIRSTSGTGYTGELFF; DNA: TGTGTTGTTATTCGATCGACTAGCGGGACGGGTTACACCGGGGAGCTGTTTTTT
D: .; size: once; J: TRBJ1-1; V: TRBV30; CDR3: CAWSKTENTEAFF; DNA: TGTGCCTGGAGTAAAACAGAGAACACTGAAGCTTTCTTT
D: .; size: .; J: TRBJ2-3; V: TRBV7-2; CDR3: CASSFRRVSDTQYF; DNA: TGTGCCAGCAGTTTTCGGAGAGTCTCAGATACGCAGTATTTT
D: TRBD2; size: .; J: TRBJ2-5; V: TRBV29-1; CDR3: CSVEDRLAGDWQETQYF; DNA: TGCAGCGTTGAAGATCGACTAGCGGGAGACTGGCAAGAGACCCAGTACTTC
D: .; size: many; J: TRBJ2-7; V: TRBV6-1; CDR3: CASSVFREQYF; DNA: TGTGCCAGCAGCGTTTTTCGGGAGCAGTACTTC
D: TRBD1; size: many; J: TRBJ2-7; V: TRBV20-1; CDR3: CSASRGFSYEQYF; DNA: TGCAGTGCTAGCAGGGGGTTCTCCTACGAGCAGTACTTC
D: .; size: many; J: TRBJ2-7; V: TRBV11-1; CDR3: CASSLNSYEQYF; DNA: TGTGCCAGCAGCCTCAACTCCTACGAGCAGTACTTC
D: .; size: many; J: TRBJ1-1; V: TRBV12-3/TRBV12-4; CDR3: CASSFSEMNTEAFF; DNA: TGTGCCAGCAGTTTTTCAGAAATGAACACTGAAGCTTTCTTT
D: .; size: .; J: TRBJ1-2; V: TRBV11-3; CDR3: CASSPRSRDGYTF; DNA: TGTGCCAGCAGCCCCCGATCCAGGGATGGCTACACCTTC
D: .; size: many; J: TRBJ1-2; V: TRBV24-1; CDR3: CATSEHGQGGYTF; DNA: TGTGCCACCAGTGAGCACGGGCAGGGAGGCTACACCTTC
D: .; size: many; J: TRBJ1-2; V: TRBV7-9; CDR3: CASSGTWTDPYGYTF; DNA: TGTGCCAGCAGCGGAACATGGACAGATCCCTATGGCTACACCTTC
D: .; size: .; J: TRBJ2-1; V: TRBV5-5; CDR3: CARRAPRGRPAPFF; DNA: TGTGCCCGCCGCGCCCCTCGCGGGCGGCCCGCGCCGTTCTTC
D: TRBD2; size: many; J: TRBJ2-1; V: TRBV6-2/TRBV6-3; CDR3: CASSWSSGYNEQFF; DNA: TGTGCCAGCAGTTGGTCTAGCGGCTACAATGAGCAGTTCTTC